Listed here is a single TCR beta chain. Its matching antigen is unknown. Here immunoSEQ multiplex PCR was the method, and the copy in TCRdb shows in-frame clones only, minus some. The table has some 130,000 clones, roughly 86% seen once. The TCR-sequenced patients were a few responders to pembrolizumab. This specimen comes from a study of PD-1 blockade in mismatch repair-deficient tumors. Study in general: All were previously treated, progressing patients with eleven to twelve mismatch repair-deficient cancer types. Study results and limitations: Tumor-resident clones, often undetectable pretreatment in blood, expanded then contracted after pembrolizumab.

Germline V lookup: CDR1 GTSNPN, CDR2 SVGIG (reference sequence). Trimming cost V 2 bases and J 2 bases; bases outside gene matches: 10. The length of the CDR3 is 16 residues. The chain employs TRBV30 and TRBJ2-7, with TRBD2 identical over 9 bases. The source is an adult with mismatch repair-deficient cancer. The sequenced sample was peripheral blood, obtained almost 74 weeks after starting pembrolizumab. The chain's CDR3 is CAWSTIPGLATYEQYF. CDR3 bases: TGTGCCTGGAGTACCATTCCGGGACTAGCTACCTACGAGCAGTACTTC.